These T cell receptor beta chains were read from a single sample in a study of PD-1 blockade in classical Hodgkin lymphoma. Generated by immunoSEQ multiplex PCR, the TCRdb table keeps only in-frame clones and is missing some. The table shows over 25,000 clones, with around 74% occurring only once. This specimen consisted of peripheral blood mononuclear cells (PBMCs), obtained before the fourth cycle of nivolumab. All receptors derive from a human donor with classical Hodgkin lymphoma. Both conserved end residues are part of each CDR3. A D gene is named only where the DNA matches it firmly. Expanded clones are given a class, and other clones once, few, many or no size at all.

v_gene,j_gene,abundance,d_gene,CDR3aa,CDR3nt
TRBV11-2,TRBJ2-7,few,TRBD2,CASSRLTSAEGWYF,TGTGCCAGCAGCCGACTGACTAGCGCCGAAGGATGGTACTTC
TRBV18,TRBJ1-1,.,TRBD1,CASSLQGALNPNTEAFF,TGTGCCAGCTCACTACAGGGGGCACTGAACCCAAACACTGAAGCTTTCTTT
TRBV14,TRBJ1-1,.,.,CASSLQPNTEAFF,TGTGCCAGCAGCCTCCAGCCGAACACTGAAGCTTTCTTT
TRBV9,TRBJ2-5,.,.,CASSALPYRQETQYF,TGTGCCAGCAGCGCCCTCCCGTATAGGCAAGAGACCCAGTACTTC
TRBV9,TRBJ1-1,.,.,CASSVGLEALEAFF,TGTGCCAGCAGCGTAGGTCTAGAGGCCCTTGAAGCTTTCTTT
TRBV15,TRBJ1-5,.,TRBD1,CATSRDQGAGQPQHF,TGTGCCACCAGCAGAGATCAGGGGGCTGGTCAGCCCCAGCATTTT
TRBV27,TRBJ2-7,.,TRBD1,CASSFGQGSSYEQYF,TGTGCCAGCAGTTTTGGACAGGGGTCCTCCTACGAGCAGTACTTC
TRBV10-3,TRBJ2-3,.,.,CAISRQIGRGGTDTQYF,TGTGCCATCAGCCGACAGATAGGTCGGGGCGGCACAGATACGCAGTATTTT
TRBV30,TRBJ1-5,.,.,CAWSDRPTPVHQPQHF,TGTGCCTGGAGTGACCGGCCGACTCCCGTGCATCAGCCCCAGCATTTT
TRBV30,TRBJ1-2,.,.,CAWSVAANYGYTF,TGTGCCTGGAGTGTAGCAGCGAACTATGGCTACACCTTC
TRBV30,TRBJ2-3,.,.,CAWSLTDTQYF,TGTGCCTGGAGCCTTACAGATACGCAGTATTTT
TRBV7-9,TRBJ1-2,.,.,CASSPGNRLNYGYTF,TGTGCCAGCAGCCCGGGAAACAGACTTAACTATGGCTACACCTTC
TRBV2,TRBJ1-1,.,.,CASRAHREGTEAFF,TGTGCCAGCAGGGCCCACAGGGAAGGGACTGAAGCTTTCTTT
TRBV28,TRBJ2-7,.,TRBD1,CASSLLSKLTGGEQYF,TGTGCCAGCAGTTTACTGTCAAAACTGACAGGGGGGGAGCAGTACTTC
TRBV5-1,TRBJ2-3,.,.,CASKYGRYEDTQYF,TGCGCCAGCAAATACGGCAGGTACGAGGATACGCAGTATTTT
TRBV5-8,TRBJ1-4,.,.,CASSLEGSANEKLFF,TGTGCCAGCAGCTTGGAGGGTTCTGCTAATGAAAAACTGTTTTTT
TRBV19,TRBJ2-3,few,.,CASSPPGTDTQYF,TGTGCCAGTAGTCCCCCCGGCACAGATACGCAGTATTTT
TRBV5-1,TRBJ2-7,.,.,CASSLAEGLQGREQYF,TGCGCCAGCAGCTTGGCCGAGGGACTTCAGGGGCGGGAGCAGTACTTC
TRBV6-1,TRBJ2-7,once,TRBD1,CASRAAGTGAYEQYF,TGTGCCAGCAGAGCAGCCGGGACAGGGGCCTACGAGCAGTACTTC
TRBV6-6,TRBJ2-1,.,.,CASSYRGGTEQFF,TGTGCCAGCAGTTATCGTGGTGGGACAGAGCAGTTCTTC
TRBV11-1,TRBJ2-2,.,.,CASSLVGTGELFF,TGTGCCAGCAGCTTAGTTGGGACCGGGGAGCTGTTTTTT
TRBV27,TRBJ2-1,few,TRBD1,CASSLGQGLDNEQFF,TGTGCCAGCAGCCTCGGACAGGGTCTAGACAATGAGCAGTTCTTC
TRBV9,TRBJ2-3,.,TRBD2,CASSAASGGVTDTQYF,TGTGCCAGCAGCGCCGCTAGCGGGGGCGTGACAGATACGCAGTATTTT
TRBV19,TRBJ1-2,.,.,CASSIGAGLRFYGYTF,TGTGCCAGTAGTATAGGGGCAGGGCTTAGGTTCTATGGCTACACCTTC
TRBV10-3,TRBJ1-2,.,.,CAIRVTLETNYGYTF,TGTGCCATCAGAGTGACACTTGAGACTAACTATGGCTACACCTTC
TRBV11-2,TRBJ1-4,.,.,CASSFPLQGNNEKLFF,TGTGCCAGCAGCTTCCCGTTACAGGGAAATAATGAAAAACTGTTTTTT
TRBV7-9,TRBJ2-7,.,TRBD2,CASRSGLAGGPSEQYF,TGTGCCAGCAGGTCGGGACTAGCGGGAGGGCCCTCCGAGCAGTACTTC
TRBV7-9,TRBJ2-4,.,.,CASSLVGEDIQYF,TGTGCCAGCAGCTTAGTCGGGGAGGACATTCAGTACTTC
TRBV7-9,TRBJ2-2,.,.,CASSLRPSSGELFF,TGTGCCAGCAGCTTACGGCCTAGCTCCGGGGAGCTGTTTTTT
TRBV13,TRBJ2-3,.,TRBD1,CASSSTGGSTDTQYF,TGTGCCAGCAGCTCGACAGGGGGTTCCACAGATACGCAGTATTTT
TRBV7-9,TRBJ2-3,.,TRBD2,CASSLAGGADTQYF,TGTGCCAGCAGCTTAGCGGGGGGGGCAGATACGCAGTATTTT
TRBV6-5,TRBJ1-3,.,.,CASSYGGAVGNTIYF,TGTGCCAGCAGTTACGGGGGGGCCGTTGGAAACACCATATATTTT
TRBV9,TRBJ2-1,few,TRBD2,CASSVGSGSRNEQFF,TGTGCCAGCAGCGTAGGAAGCGGGAGTCGTAATGAGCAGTTCTTC
TRBV2,TRBJ2-5,.,TRBD1,CASSEGQRTQETQYF,TGTGCCAGCAGTGAGGGACAGAGGACCCAAGAGACCCAGTACTTC
TRBV4-2,TRBJ2-5,.,TRBD2,CASSQDLTGRASAQYF,TGTGCCAGCAGCCAAGATCTGACCGGGAGGGCCTCGGCCCAGTACTTC
TRBV7-7,TRBJ2-1,.,TRBD2,CASSNIAGGGYNEQFF,TGTGCTAGCAGCAACATAGCGGGAGGTGGCTACAATGAGCAGTTCTTC
TRBV6-5,TRBJ2-1,once,.,CASSFQGAEQFF,TGTGCCAGCAGTTTCCAGGGAGCTGAGCAGTTCTTC
TRBV10-3,TRBJ2-1,.,.,CAISESVGQGSLNEQFF,TGTGCCATCAGTGAGTCGGTGGGGCAGGGGAGCCTCAATGAGCAGTTCTTC
TRBV25-1,TRBJ2-7,.,.,CATLPRGSYEQYF,TGTGCCACCCTACCGAGGGGGTCCTACGAGCAGTACTTC
TRBV5-4,TRBJ2-1,.,.,CASSSNRRGLQNEQFF,TGTGCCAGCAGCTCTAATAGGAGGGGGCTCCAAAATGAGCAGTTCTTC
TRBV2,TRBJ1-3,.,.,CASSINEAISGNTIYF,TGTGCCAGCAGCATTAACGAGGCAATCTCTGGAAACACCATATATTTT
TRBV27,TRBJ1-2,.,TRBD1,CASSLYDRGNYGYTF,TGTGCCAGCAGTTTATACGACAGGGGAAACTATGGCTACACCTTC
TRBV7-9,TRBJ2-5,.,TRBD2,CASSLAGGIQETQYF,TGTGCCAGCAGCTTAGCGGGAGGGATCCAAGAGACCCAGTACTTC
TRBV10-3,TRBJ2-7,.,TRBD1,CAINPGQGDYEQYF,TGTGCCATCAATCCCGGACAGGGGGACTACGAGCAGTACTTC
TRBV15,TRBJ2-3,.,.,CATSTTDSPNTDTQYF,TGTGCCACCAGCACCACGGATTCCCCAAACACAGATACGCAGTATTTT
TRBV19,TRBJ1-1,.,.,CARKGGNTEAFF,TGTGCCAGAAAGGGGGGGAACACTGAAGCTTTCTTT
TRBV9,TRBJ2-1,.,TRBD1,CASSERKGANEQFF,TGTGCCAGCAGCGAGCGAAAGGGGGCGAATGAGCAGTTCTTC
TRBV4-1,TRBJ2-7,.,TRBD2,CASSQDMGGREQYF,TGCGCCAGCAGCCAAGATATGGGAGGGCGCGAGCAGTACTTC
TRBV4-1,TRBJ1-5,once,.,CASSQSRGGDQPQHF,TGCGCCAGCAGCCAAAGCAGGGGAGGTGATCAGCCCCAGCATTTT
TRBV5-1,TRBJ1-4,.,.,CASSSGNEKLFF,TGCGCCAGCAGTAGTGGGAATGAAAAACTGTTTTTT
TRBV19,TRBJ2-2,.,.,CASSLPSGELFF,TGTGCCAGTAGTCTGCCGAGCGGGGAGCTGTTTTTT
TRBV9,TRBJ1-1,once,.,CASSSRTDEAFF,TGTGCCAGCAGCAGCCGGACGGACGAAGCTTTCTTT
TRBV29-1,TRBJ1-3,.,.,CSVGRRSGNTIYF,TGCAGCGTAGGGCGTAGGTCCGGAAACACCATATATTTT
TRBV28,TRBJ2-7,.,.,CASSVKPGLGGHEQYF,TGTGCCAGCAGTGTAAAACCGGGCCTGGGGGGGCACGAGCAGTACTTC
TRBV7-7,TRBJ2-3,.,TRBD1,CASSLVRGDTQYF,TGTGCCAGCAGCTTAGTCAGGGGGGATACGCAGTATTTT
TRBV7-3,TRBJ1-2,.,.,CASSPRDGSNYGYTF,TGTGCCAGCAGCCCGAGGGACGGGTCTAACTATGGCTACACCTTC
TRBV7-2,TRBJ2-1,once,TRBD1,CASSRTGLNYNEQFF,TGTGCCAGCAGCCGGACAGGGCTTAACTACAATGAGCAGTTCTTC